This TCR beta chain came from a study of T cells after yellow fever vaccination. Overall study findings and caveats: Some clonotypes were seen in both the CD4 and the CD8 compartments. These made up a small share and likely arose from convergent recombination. Abundant clonotypes (contaminants from the bulk population) could be present in FACS-sorted repertoires.

This clonotype occurred many times. Its specificity is unknown. As TCR cDNA was made by 5'RACE template switching, a universal primer site and UMIs were added. Via MiXCR, TCRdb re-called the 5' RACE reads, giving one row per CDR3 protein. The sample records 300,000 or so distinct CDR3 sequences, approximately 4.2% being singletons. This CDR3 comprises 13 residues. V lost 5 bases and J 9 bases, leaving 16 bases between the germline ends. Looked up from germline, CDR1 is SGHTA and CDR2 is FQGTGA. This chain connects TRBV7-3 to TRBJ1-1; the D gene is possibly TRBD1 (5 bases). This clonotype originated in a man between 18 and 29 years old who received the YFV17D yellow fever vaccine. The source material was PBMCs, sampled 5 days after the yellow fever booster vaccination. The CDR3 sequence: CASSPSPGTQAFF. The CDR3 DNA reads as TGTGCCAGCAGCCCCTCCCCGGGGACCCAAGCTTTCTTT.